This T cell receptor (beta chain) was profiled in a study of tumor and adjacent non-tumor tissue in lung cancer. The CDR3 covers 15 residues. CDR1 MGHRA and CDR2 YSYEKL come from the germline V gene. Comment on this clonotype: No antigen is known for it. Germline is not matched at one junction end, which may reflect a read error.

Findings and caveats of the study: Significantly higher TCR diversity was found in tumor than normal lung.

The template was RNA from unsorted bulk tissue. More than 3 cm separated this lung sample from the edge of the tumor. The library came from three nested PCR rounds adapted from ARM-PCR protocols. One entry per CDR3 protein, called by TCRdb with MiXCR from the multiplex PCR reads. The sample consists of some 100,000 distinct CDR3 sequences, more than 55% of them appearing once. This clonotype was sampled from a man aged 30 to 39 with non-small cell lung cancer. The V gene is TRBV4-1, the J gene TRBJ1-1; 7 bases fit TRBD1. Sequencing was carried out using distant non-tumor lung tissue. The CDR3 DNA is TGCACCAGCAGCCAAGATGAGGGGGCTGACACTGAAGCTTTCTTT. Its translation is CTSSQDEGADTEAFF.